The 8 T cell receptor beta chains below all came from one sample that was sequenced in a study of CD8+ T cells in alopecia areata. RNA was isolated and reverse transcribed to cDNA, the sequencing template. Assay used: immunoSEQ multiplex PCR; TCRdb lists only in-frame clones, some missing. This table holds approximately 5,400 clones, just over 60% found once. Individuals with alopecia areata gave both lesional scalp punch biopsies and peripheral blood for collection. This material consisted of skin, taken at week 0. The receptors here all came from a human donor with alopecia areata.

The gene calls are TRBV5-1 and TRBJ2-6; no firm D call. CDR1 and CDR2 from the germline V gene are SGHRS and YFSETQ. The CDR3 covers 14 residues. V gave up 5 bases and J gave up 0 bases, with 6 bases separating them. DNA of the CDR3: TGCGCCAGCAGACTGGGCTCTGGGGCCAACGTCCTGACTTTC. Its translation is CASRLGSGANVLTF.

V gene TRBV5-1 combines with J gene TRBJ1-1; the match to TRBD1 covers 7 bases. This CDR3 is 15 amino acids long. J gave up 11 bases and V 1 base, and 14 bases lay outside the gene matches. CDR1 and CDR2 (germline): SGHRS, YFSETQ. The CDR3 DNA is TGCGCCAGCAGCTTGAATGGGGACAGCCACGGGTGGGCTTTCTTT. Residues: CASSLNGDSHGWAFF.

The chain has TRBV7-6 and TRBJ2-1; D not certain. There are 19 residues in the CDR3. V gave up 5 bases and J gave up 0 bases, with 23 bases separating them. CDR1 and CDR2 from the germline V gene are SGHVS and FNYEAQ. CDR3 loop: CASSLHLGMTPSSYNEQFF. In DNA form, the CDR3 reads TGTGCCAGCAGCCTGCATTTGGGGATGACACCTTCCTCCTACAATGAGCAGTTCTTC.

V usage is TRBV10-3 and J usage is TRBJ2-1, with D perhaps matching TRBD1 (5 bases). In germline, CDR1 is ENHRY, CDR2 SYGVKD. This CDR3 contains 17 residues. The germline V and J ends were trimmed by 3 bases and 4 bases, with 19 bases remaining between them. CDR3 loop: CAISERQTRQRYNEQFF. The CDR3 region has the DNA TGTGCCATCAGTGAACGACAGACCCGACAGAGATACAATGAGCAGTTCTTC.

This clone was seen a few times. The chain links TRBV15 to TRBJ1-1; D gene unclear. This CDR3 comprises 16 residues. Trimming left V 2 bases short and J 4 bases short, with 17 bases between. Germline values: CDR1 LNHNV, CDR2 YYDKDF (reference sequence). CDR3 nucleotide sequence: TGTGCCACCAGCAGACTGGGTCCGGGCCGCACCACTGAAGCTTTCTTT. Protein: CATSRLGPGRTTEAFF.

This clone counts as medium-sized. This sequence joins TRBV5-1 and TRBJ1-4; D remains unclear. Germline V gene sequence: CDR1 SGHRS, CDR2 YFSETQ. This CDR3 has 15 amino acids. V gave up 4 bases and J gave up 1 base, with 11 bases separating them. This CDR3 reads CASSGGGGTNEKLFF. For the CDR3, the DNA is TGCGCCAGCAGCGGCGGCGGAGGAACTAATGAAAAACTGTTTTTT.

The J gene is TRBJ1-3, the V gene TRBV19; no clear D. This CDR3 contains 14 residues. V shed 4 bases and J shed 0 bases, with 7 bases lying between them. CDR1 and CDR2 (germline): LNHDA, SQIVND (reference sequence). CDR3 sequence (DNA): TGTGCCAGTAGTACCCAGGTCTCTGGAAACACCATATATTTT. Encoded protein: CASSTQVSGNTIYF.

The chain carries TRBV11-1 and TRBJ2-3; D unresolved. Germline V CDR1 and CDR2: SGHAT, FQDESV (reference sequence). The CDR3 totals 12 residues. Between the trimmed V and J ends, which lost 4 bases and 3 bases, there was a span of 5 bases. The CDR3 protein is CASSSRTDTQYF. CDR3 nucleotide sequence: TGTGCCAGCAGCTCGCGAACAGATACGCAGTATTTT.